These 18 T cell receptor beta chains share one sample of origin, sequenced in a study of blood T cell repertoires in COVID-19. Clones were read by immunoSEQ multiplex PCR, and TCRdb kept only the in-frame ones, dropping some. There are about 38,000 clones in the sample; almost 90% occur only once, and less than 30% lies in the top ten. Specimen: peripheral blood. The receptors here all came from a man in his 60s with active or convalescent COVID-19.

V gene TRBV6-2 or TRBV6-3 combines with J gene TRBJ2-1; 8 bases agree with TRBD2. Germline loops: CDR1 MNHEY, CDR2 SVGEGT. V shed 0 bases, J shed 6 bases, and the junction held 7 bases outside the gene matches. The CDR3 is 16 amino acids. The DNA of the CDR3 is TGTGCCAGCAGTTACTCGGGACTAGAAATTAGCAATGAGCAGTTCTTC. This translates into CASSYSGLEISNEQFF.

The gene calls are TRBV4-3 and TRBJ1-2; TRBD1 aligns across 10 bases. Germline CDR1 and CDR2: LGHNA and YSLEER. The CDR3 loop spans 15 amino acids. The ends lost 3 bases at V and 2 bases at J; junction bases unmatched: 3. The CDR3 is CASSQGQGNNYGYTF. The CDR3 nucleotides are TGCGCCAGCAGCCAGGGACAGGGGAACAACTATGGCTACACCTTC.

The rearrangement links TRBV11-2 to TRBJ2-1; 13 bases align to TRBD2. The germline V gene has CDR1 SGHAT and CDR2 FQNNGV. The J segment lost 8 bases and the V segment lost 5 bases, leaving 9 bases of the junction unmatched. CDR3 size: 16 residues. This CDR3 is CASSPKTSGRAYEQFF. CDR3 coding DNA: TGTGCCAGCAGCCCAAAAACTAGCGGGAGGGCCTATGAGCAGTTCTTC.

This sequence joins TRBV18 and TRBJ2-3; D is unresolved. Trimming cost V 2 bases and J 2 bases, with 20 bases left between them. Germline values: CDR1 KGHSH, CDR2 LQKENI. The CDR3 is 18 residues long. CDR3 residues: CASSPALVIPTYTDTQYF. The CDR3, as DNA: TGTGCCAGCTCACCAGCTCTAGTTATCCCGACCTACACAGATACGCAGTATTTT. The complete variable domain, with remaining parts taken from reference TRBV18 and TRBJ2-3, reads NAGVMQNPRHLVRRRGQEARLRCSPMKGHSHVYWYRQLPEEGLKFMVYLQKENIIDESGMPKERFSAEFPKEGPSILRIQQVVRGDSAAYFCASSPALVIPTYTDTQYFGPGTRLTVL.

V usage is TRBV27 and J usage is TRBJ2-5; 11 nucleotides align to TRBD2. Germline trimming cut 5 bases from V and 2 bases from J; bases unmatched to any gene: 7. The CDR3 has 16 residues. CDR1 is MNHEY and CDR2 is SMNVEV in the germline V gene (reference sequence). CDR3 sequence: CASSPGTSGRQETQYF. In nucleotides, the CDR3 is TGTGCCAGCAGTCCCGGGACTAGCGGTAGACAAGAGACCCAGTACTTC.

This clone was picked up one time. V is TRBV7-6 and J is TRBJ2-1; D may be TRBD2 (5 bases). V was trimmed by 5 bases and J by 0 bases, leaving 14 bases between them. Looked up from germline, CDR1 is SGHVS and CDR2 is FNYEAQ. CDR3 length: 16 residues. Written as DNA, the CDR3 is TGTGCCAGCAGCGAGCCACTGGGGAGCTCCTACAATGAGCAGTTCTTC. Its translation: CASSEPLGSSYNEQFF. Filled out from reference TRBV7-6 and TRBJ2-1, the complete variable domain reads GAGVSQSPRYKVTKRGQDVALRCDPISGHVSLYWYRQALGQGPEFLTYFNYEAQQDKSGLPNDRFSAERPEGSISTLTIQRTEQRDSAMYRCASSEPLGSSYNEQFFGPGTRLTVL.

The rearrangement links TRBV14 to TRBJ2-5; D perhaps matches TRBD2 (5 bases). The CDR3 runs 14 residues. V lost 4 bases and J lost 6, with 15 bases in between. Germline V gene sequence: CDR1 SGHDN, CDR2 FVKESK. The CDR3 DNA reads as TGTGCCAGCAGCCGGCTAGCCTCCGGGAAGACCCAGTACTTC. Protein: CASSRLASGKTQYF.

This sequence joins TRBV6-2 or TRBV6-3 and TRBJ2-7; D is undetermined. This CDR3 region has 17 residues. V lost 0 bases and J 2 bases, leaving 17 bases between the germline ends. Germline V lookup: CDR1 MNHEY, CDR2 SVGEGT. The DNA for the CDR3 is TGTGCCAGCAGTTACTCGAGGCAAGGTTCAAGTCCCTACGAGCAGTACTTC. It yields the protein CASSYSRQGSSPYEQYF.

The chain links TRBV19 to TRBJ2-5, with 12 bases aligning to TRBD2. The V segment lost 3 bases and the J segment 7 bases; nucleotides outside the gene matches: 12. The CDR3 sequence is 17 residues long. Germline V gene sequence: CDR1 LNHDA, CDR2 SQIVND (reference sequence). CDR3 coding DNA: TGTGCCAGTAGTATCCTGCCAACTAGCGGGAGGAGGGGGACCCAGTACTTC. Translated: CASSILPTSGRRGTQYF.

In its sample, this clone was seen once. CDR3 in DNA: TGTGCCAGTACCCCGGGACAGGGGGTTTGGGACGAGCAGTACTTC. It yields the protein CASTPGQGVWDEQYF. The chain uses TRBV19 and TRBJ2-7, with TRBD1 identical over 11 bases. The CDR3 consists of 15 residues. Germline loops: CDR1 LNHDA, CDR2 SQIVND (reference sequence). V shed 7 bases and J 5 bases; nucleotides not matched to a gene: 10.

The rearrangement links TRBV7-2 to TRBJ1-5; possible D gene TRBD1, 6 bases. The V and J ends lost 3 bases and 7 bases respectively, with 16 bases between them. Germline V CDR1 and CDR2: SGHTA, FQGNSA. The CDR3 is 15 residues long. The DNA for the CDR3 is TGTGCCAGCAGCTTGCATACCGACAGGAACCAGCCCCAGCATTTT. Translating it yields CASSLHTDRNQPQHF.

By frequency in the sample, this clone is medium-sized (0.01 to 0.1%). The chain carries TRBV6-2 or TRBV6-3 and TRBJ2-1; D is possibly TRBD2 (5 bases). Germline V CDR1 and CDR2: MNHEY, SVGEGT. CDR3 length equals 14 residues. The V gene lost 4 bases and the J gene lost 3 bases, with 10 bases spanning the gap. The DNA for the CDR3 is TGTGCCAGCAGTTTCCTACTAGACTACAATGAGCAGTTCTTC. This sequence encodes CASSFLLDYNEQFF.

This clone occurred once. The J gene is TRBJ1-6, the V gene TRBV30; D is unclear. This CDR3 has 18 residues. Trimming stripped 3 bases from V and 0 bases from J, with 18 bases between. Germline V gene sequence: CDR1 GTSNPN, CDR2 SVGIG (reference sequence). The CDR3 region has the DNA TGTGCCTGGAGCCGCCCGGTTGTAACTGTCTCCTATAATTCACCCCTCCACTTT. This sequence encodes CAWSRPVVTVSYNSPLHF. The full variable domain, its missing parts supplied by reference TRBV30 and TRBJ1-6, is SQTIHQWPATLVQPVGSPLSLECTVEGTSNPNLYWYRQAAGRGLQLLFYSVGIGQISSEVPQNLSASRPQDRQFILSSKKLLLSDSGFYLCAWSRPVVTVSYNSPLHFGNGTRLTVT.

The gene calls are TRBV24-1 and TRBJ1-5, with 11 bases identical to TRBD1. The germline CDR1 and CDR2 sequences are KGHDR and SFDVKD. The junction had 12 bases not matched to a gene; V was cut back by 4 bases and J by 2 bases. The CDR3 has 19 amino acids. CDR3 bases: TGTGCCACCAGTGACCCCGGGACAGGGGGTCCCACGGGCAATCAGCCCCAGCATTTT. It is translated as CATSDPGTGGPTGNQPQHF.

V gene TRBV4-1 combines with J gene TRBJ2-7; a weak D match, TRBD2 (6 bases). Trimming cost V 4 bases and J 4 bases, with 11 bases left between them. Per the germline V gene, CDR1 is MGHRA and CDR2 is YSYEKL. The CDR3 consists of 13 residues. Written as DNA, the CDR3 is TGCGCCAGCAGCCCGGTGGGGAGGTACGAGCAGTACTTC. Translation: CASSPVGRYEQYF.

The rearrangement joins TRBV18 to TRBJ2-6; 10 bases are a match to TRBD1. Unmatched junction bases numbered 5, after V lost 6 bases and J lost 0 bases. The CDR3 has 17 amino acids. CDR1 is KGHSH, CDR2 LQKENI, per germline. The DNA of the CDR3 is TGTGCCAGCTCCCCGGACAGGGGGGGCTCTGGGGCCAACGTCCTGACTTTC. Amino acids: CASSPDRGGSGANVLTF. The full variable domain, in which reference TRBV18 and TRBJ2-6 provide the parts outside the CDR3, is NAGVMQNPRHLVRRRGQEARLRCSPMKGHSHVYWYRQLPEEGLKFMVYLQKENIIDESGMPKERFSAEFPKEGPSILRIQQVVRGDSAAYFCASSPDRGGSGANVLTFGAGSRLTVL.

The rearrangement uses TRBV5-4 and TRBJ2-3, with D maybe TRBD2 (6 bases). The CDR3 covers 14 residues. The germline CDR1 and CDR2 sequences are SGHNT and YYREEE (reference sequence). Trimming removed 4 bases at V and 5 bases at J, with 14 bases between. As DNA, the CDR3 is TGTGCCAGCAGCACCACGGCCGGGGGAGATACGCAGTATTTT. Amino acid sequence: CASSTTAGGDTQYF.

The rearrangement uses TRBV11-3 and TRBJ2-1, with D possibly being TRBD2 (5 bases). Germline loops: CDR1 SGHNT, CDR2 YENEEA. The CDR3 has 15 residues. V lost 3 bases and J lost 0, with 9 bases in between. As DNA, the CDR3 is TGTGCCAGCAGCTTCGGTCTAGCCTCCTACAATGAGCAGTTCTTC. This translates into CASSFGLASYNEQFF.